This note documents a single T cell receptor (beta chain) sequence. Which antigen it targets is not known. The record has no base qualities; no much larger clone is one base away. TCR beta libraries were generated from genomic DNA with the immunoSEQ kit, following the manufacturer's recommendations. Library preparation used a first multiplex PCR with proprietary primers, then a second PCR adding unique barcodes, with bead cleanups after each round. A positive control reaction and a negative control reaction, both provided in the kit, were run with every batch of samples. The final libraries were assessed on an Agilent 4200 TapeStation D1000 ScreenTape, pooled by volume, and quantified by qPCR. An Illumina NextSeq500 fitted with a MidOutput 150-cycle cartridge performed the sequencing, running 156 Read1 cycles and 15 Index1 cycles with the kit's custom primers. The pooled library was loaded at roughly 1 pM with an approximately 20% PhiX control spike-in. As for how the authors treated the data: Vendor-processed data were analyzed in R, and a clonotype was defined as all T cells sharing the same CDR3 nucleotide sequence. In the clone abundance analyses, frequencies in each sample were normalized to that sample's 10,000 most abundant clones. Public T cell clones, which averaged fewer than five per sample, were excluded before analysis. An abundance difference of at least 32-fold between compartments was the criterion for calling clonotypes tumor-enriched or baseline blood-enriched. Clonotypes expanded or contracted between blood time points were identified with a beta-binomial differential abundance model. Similarity between tumor and blood repertoires was quantified using the Baroni-Urbani and Buser coefficient, and groups were compared with two-tailed Wilcoxon tests in R. TCRdb took over this immuneACCESS table, retaining in-frame rearrangements with V and J assigned. Such tables are incomplete; in checked studies, under half of the missing clones stem from an unresolved V gene, and the remainder is unexplained. Clonal size and the V and J genes are those of that table, whereas D and trimming came from the DNA. The sample table lists some 97,000 clones, roughly 82% of them with a count of one. The ten largest clones capture 6% to 9% of the sample.

Taken with the paper, the label for time point translates to: blood 4 weeks post-SBRT, at nephrectomy. The treatment or condition label for this specimen denotes: 15 Gy SBRT to primary tumor, nephrectomy 4 weeks later. The samples were obtained from a clinical trial, where primary renal cell carcinomas were treated with 15 Gy stereotactic body radiation therapy and then removed by nephrectomy 4 weeks afterward. To track tumor-enriched clonotypes, serial peripheral blood was sampled from radiation-treated patients at baseline and at 2 weeks and 4 weeks after SBRT. All patients had renal cell carcinoma with clear cell pathology. The QIAamp DNA Blood Mini Kit (Qiagen) was used to prepare genomic DNA for TCR sequencing. The analyses included only samples that passed all quality control checks. This record belongs to a study of radiation and T cells in renal cell carcinoma (dated by TCRdb to the early 2020s). Turning to the overall study: In total, around 53 samples, comprising approximately 25 tumors and around 27 peripheral blood samples, were subjected to TCR beta sequencing. The final blood draw took place at 4 weeks after radiation, the same time as nephrectomy. Across all 50 or so samples, several million unique CDR3 nucleotide sequences encoding around 2.8 million unique CDR3 amino acid sequences were identified. The research as a whole found: An increase in top tumor clonotypes in blood was observed from baseline to 2 weeks post-radiation, followed by contraction by 4 weeks, which was taken to suggest transient expansion of tumor-resident clones. The single-armed trial design could not address effects of radiation dose or scheduling on the TCR repertoire. Blood repertoire dynamics were not followed beyond 4 weeks after treatment. No pretreatment tumor biopsies were available, so the baseline intratumoral presence of clonotypes could not be determined.

The receptor was isolated from a man aged 60-69 years with renal cell carcinoma. This specimen consisted of blood, obtained from a patient whose treatment included radiotherapy and nephrectomy.

CDR3 sequence: CASSFDGGGEQYF. The DNA is TGTGCCAGCAGCTTTGACGGGGGTGGCGAGCAGTACTTC. The sequence links TRBV7-6 to TRBJ2-7; TRBD2 is possibly the D segment (6 matching bases). The CDR3, cysteine through phenylalanine, is 13 amino acids long. The only DNA kept is the CDR3, 39 bases in frame from the first base. V is cut by 3 bases and J by 6 bases, and the space between the germline ends is 12 bases. CDR1 SGHVS and CDR2 FNYEAQ were looked up in the germline V gene. The CDR3 plus the reference TRBV7-6 and TRBJ2-7 genes for the other parts give the full variable domain: GAGVSQSPRYKVTKRGQDVALRCDPISGHVSLYWYRQALGQGPEFLTYFNYEAQQDKSGLPNDRFSAERPEGSISTLTIQRTEQRDSAMYRCASSFDGGGEQYFGPGTRLTVT.